This TCR beta chain comes out of a study of neurological immune-mediated disorders. Points from the study as a whole: Across subjects, no CDR3 amino acid sequence appeared in expanded clones of more than one subject, a finding that suggested private repertoires in all groups.

V was clipped by 11 bases and J by 0 bases; unmatched bases: 12. CDR1 is MNHNS, CDR2 SASEGT, per germline. The CDR3 totals 15 residues. This clonotype was recorded many times. The antigen remains unidentified. The team produced cDNA through 5'RACE using 10-nucleotide random UMIs. Sequencing runs each yielded over 180 million TCR-beta sequences from 15-18 subjects. Each CDR3 protein is one row after TCRdb ran MiXCR on the 5' RACE reads. There are 30,000 to 45,000 distinct CDR3 sequences in the sample; more than 9% occur only once, and 3.5% to 4% lies in the top ten. Sorted libraries used 1 million CD4+ or CD8+ T cells.

Sequenced: CD4+ T cells from blood. The genes are TRBV6-1 and TRBJ1-2, with 7 bases aligning to TRBD1. This receptor was obtained from a woman aged 25-40 years with HTLV-1-associated myelopathy (HAM/TSP). This CDR3 reads CAGLRQGSTNYGYTF. DNA of the CDR3: TGTGCCGGGCTGAGACAGGGATCAACTAACTATGGCTACACCTTC.